By share, the clone carrying this TCR beta chain counts as medium-sized. Its antigen is not known. This sample is part of a study of vaccination and CD4 T cells after COVID-19. For the study at large: PCR on nasal swabs identified SARS-CoV-2 in convalescent patients, of whom some ten were mild and one severe. Comprising six males and four females, the convalescent participants counted two Hispanic individuals among them.

An Oncomine TCR Beta short-read assay was used to sequence the DNA from cultured CD4+ T cells. TCRdb fed the PCR reads into MiXCR, producing one record per CDR3 protein. Here the sample spans about 9,200 distinct CDR3 sequences, 60% to 70% being singletons. V dropped 2 bases and J dropped 0 bases, with 5 bases sitting between them. The CDR3 totals 14 residues. Treatment: approximately nine-day PBMC culture with coronavirus spike peptide pools or control peptides (ViraFEST assay). The TCR sequence derives from a human donor who had recovered from COVID-19. The chain is built from TRBV12-3 or TRBV12-4 and TRBJ1-5; D not certain. Sequenced: CD4+ T cells from blood, cultured in vitro. For the CDR3, the DNA is TGTGCCAGCAGTTTACAGGCTAGCAATCAGCCCCAGCATTTT. Its translation is CASSLQASNQPQHF.